Listed below are T cell receptor beta chains from one sample, sequenced in a study of identical twins. TCRdb itself ran the 5' RACE reads through MiXCR, one entry per CDR3 protein. The table records about 690,000 distinct CDR3 sequences, around 20% of them present only once. This sample also appeared in a second study, on T cells expressing NK-cell markers.

The sequenced material came from PBMCs. Source of these receptors: a woman aged 18-29 years in good health. Each CDR3 is given with its conserved first and last residue. Each record gives: J gene, V gene, clone size, D gene, CDR3 DNA, CDR3 protein. A D gene is named only where the DNA matches it firmly. Size values are once, few and many counts, or a class for expanded clones, and some rows have none.

TRBJ2-2	TRBV20-1	-	TRBD1	TGCAGTGCTAGAAGGGCAGGGGGTTACACCGGGGAGCTGTTTTTT	CSARRAGGYTGELFF
TRBJ2-5	TRBV4-3	-	-	TGCGCCAGCAGCCAAGAGTCCCCGCGACAGGTACAGACCCAGTACTTC	CASSQESPRQVQTQYF
TRBJ1-1	TRBV7-2	-	-	TGTGCCAGCAGCCCAGAGTATTATGTGAACACTGAAGCTTTCTTT	CASSPEYYVNTEAFF
TRBJ2-3	TRBV6-2/TRBV6-3	-	-	TGTGCCAGCAGATATCTAGCGCGGTTTCCAGATACGCAGTATTTT	CASRYLARFPDTQYF
TRBJ2-7	TRBV20-1	many	-	TGCAGTGCTCCTGACCAGCGTTACGAGCAGTACTTC	CSAPDQRYEQYF
TRBJ2-2	TRBV29-1	many	-	TGCAGCGTTGCGAGCAGGGACACCGGGGAGCTGTTTTTT	CSVASRDTGELFF
TRBJ2-1	TRBV2	-	TRBD2	TGTGCCAGGCAGCGGGAGTTCGGAACAACCGATGAGCAGTTCTTC	CARQREFGTTDEQFF
TRBJ2-2	TRBV10-1	-	-	TGCGCCAGCAGTGAGCGGCAGAGGGCCGGGGAGCTGTTTTTT	CASSERQRAGELFF
TRBJ2-3	TRBV29-1	few	-	TGCAGCGTCGGGGCGCGTGGGGGGGCTAGCACAGATACGCAGTATTTT	CSVGARGGASTDTQYF
TRBJ2-3	TRBV6-5	-	TRBD2	TGTGCCAGCAGTTACTTGTCCGTAGCGGGGGGCACAGATACGCAGTATTTT	CASSYLSVAGGTDTQYF
TRBJ1-2	TRBV29-1	many	TRBD1	TGCAGCGTTGGACGCTCGGGACAGACCCGACGGGGCTACACCTTC	CSVGRSGQTRRGYTF
TRBJ1-1	TRBV5-5	few	-	TGTGCCAGCAGCTTGCAAGCTACACTTACGGGTGAAGCTTTCTTT	CASSLQATLTGEAFF
TRBJ1-2	TRBV7-9	many	-	TGTGCCAGCAGCTTAGGGACACCTAACTATGGCTACACCTTC	CASSLGTPNYGYTF
TRBJ1-1	TRBV27	few	-	TGTGCCAGCAGTTTATCTGTCCTCGCGGGCACTGAAGCTTTCTTT	CASSLSVLAGTEAFF
TRBJ2-7	TRBV12-3/TRBV12-4	few	-	TGTGCCAGCGGTAGGGGGATCGAGCAGTACTTC	CASGRGIEQYF
TRBJ2-5	TRBV27	-	-	TGTGCCAGCAGTTTATCTATAACCGGAGAGACCCAGTACTTC	CASSLSITGETQYF
TRBJ2-1	TRBV15	few	-	TGTGCCACCAGCAGAGATGTGGGGTATGAGCAGTTCTTC	CATSRDVGYEQFF
TRBJ2-7	TRBV28	few	TRBD2	TGTGCCAGCAGGAGTAGGGTAGCGGGCTCCTACGAGCAGTACTTC	CASRSRVAGSYEQYF
TRBJ2-7	TRBV3-1	-	TRBD1	TGTGCCAGCAGCCAAGACGGACAGGCCGCGATCCACTTC	CASSQDGQAAIHF
TRBJ2-2	TRBV5-1	-	TRBD2	TGCGGCAGCGGGGAGTTCACCGGGGAGCTGTTTTTT	CGSGEFTGELFF
TRBJ2-1	TRBV7-9	-	-	TGTGCCAGCAGCTTAGCGGGTAGGGATGAGCAGTTCTTC	CASSLAGRDEQFF
TRBJ1-1	TRBV4-1	-	-	TGCGCCAGCAGCCAAGTGGGGGGGGCTGAAGCTTTCTTT	CASSQVGGAEAFF
TRBJ2-2	TRBV5-1	-	-	TGCGCCAGCAGCCCCGAGTTTAGGGCCGCCGGGGAGCTGTTTTTT	CASSPEFRAAGELFF
TRBJ2-1	TRBV12-3/TRBV12-4	few	-	TGTGCCAGCATCGGCCAGCGGGAGCAGTTCTTC	CASIGQREQFF
TRBJ2-4	TRBV13	-	-	TGTGCCAGCAGCTTAGGTACCGGGGTAGCCAAAAACATTCAGTACTTC	CASSLGTGVAKNIQYF
TRBJ2-7	TRBV5-4	-	TRBD2	TGTGCCAGCAGCTCCGGGATACAGCGGGAGACGTACGAGCAGTACTTC	CASSSGIQRETYEQYF
TRBJ2-6	TRBV7-2	-	-	TGTGCCAGCAGCTTTTGGTATTCTGGGGCCAACGTCCTGACTTTC	CASSFWYSGANVLTF
TRBJ1-5	TRBV12-3/TRBV12-4	many	-	TGTGCCAGCAGTTTGATAGAGGGACAGCCCCAGCATTTT	CASSLIEGQPQHF
TRBJ2-5	TRBV20-1	many	TRBD1	TGCAGTGCTAGCGACAGGGAAGAGACCCAGTACTTC	CSASDREETQYF
TRBJ2-1	TRBV10-2	-	TRBD2	TGCGCCAGCACCGAAGTGGGGCGGGGGGGAAGCAATGAGCAGTTCTTC	CASTEVGRGGSNEQFF
TRBJ2-2	TRBV21-1	many	-	TGTGCCAGCAGTGGGGTAGCGGGGGACGGGGAGCTGTTTTTT	CASSGVAGDGELFF
TRBJ2-5	TRBV6-4	few	-	TGTGCCAGCAGGGGGTATCGGACCCAGTACTTC	CASRGYRTQYF
TRBJ2-5	TRBV29-1	few	TRBD1	TGCAGCGCCAAAGAGGGGACAGGACACCGGACCCAGTACTTC	CSAKEGTGHRTQYF